The rows below give T cell receptor beta chains drawn from one sample of a study of regulatory T cells in long-lasting Graves disease. TCRdb re-called the multiplex PCR reads with MiXCR, one entry per CDR3 protein. The sample lists 700,000 or so distinct CDR3 sequences, around 30% occurring once. The sequenced sample was peripheral blood mononuclear cells (PBMCs), obtained when the disease was refractory, from a patient treated with antithyroid drugs. These receptors came from a female donor with Graves disease. The CDR3 runs from the conserved cysteine through the conserved F or W. The D gene is left open where the match is weak. Not every row has a clone size; where given, it reads once, few, many or a size class.

CASSYPQTDYGYTF,TGTGCCAGCAGTTATCCTCAGACTGACTATGGCTACACCTTC,TRBJ1-2,TRBV11-2,many,14,-
CASSQAGTSVTQYF,TGCGCCAGCAGCCAAGCCGGGACTAGCGTCACCCAGTACTTC,TRBJ2-5,TRBV4-1,-,14,TRBD2
CASSYTSGRAGETQYF,TGTGCCAGCAGTTACACTAGCGGGAGGGCCGGAGAGACCCAGTACTTC,TRBJ2-5,TRBV6-5,many,16,TRBD2
CASSMKEVRPNYGYTF,TGTGCCAGTAGTATGAAGGAGGTCCGGCCTAACTATGGCTACACCTTC,TRBJ1-2,TRBV19,few,16,-
CASFASQRENYGYTF,TGTGCCAGTTTCGCGTCCCAGCGGGAAAACTATGGCTACACCTTC,TRBJ1-2,TRBV19,-,15,-
CASTHQGAGDGYTF,TGTGCCAGCACTCACCAGGGGGCTGGGGATGGCTACACCTTC,TRBJ1-2,TRBV6-1,many,14,TRBD1
CASSEGPGGQGYTF,TGTGCCAGCAGTGAAGGACCAGGGGGACAAGGCTACACCTTC,TRBJ1-2,TRBV6-1,-,14,TRBD1
CASSAVAGYEQYF,TGTGCCAGCAGTGCGGTAGCGGGTTACGAGCAGTACTTC,TRBJ2-7,TRBV2,few,13,TRBD2
CASSKRTGNTEAFF,TGTGCCAGTAGTAAACGGACAGGGAACACTGAAGCTTTCTTT,TRBJ1-1,TRBV19,-,14,TRBD1
CASNGGFAEAFF,TGTGCCAGCAACGGGGGATTCGCTGAAGCTTTCTTT,TRBJ1-1,TRBV12-3/TRBV12-4,many,12,-
CASSLSGTQNYGYTF,TGTGCCAGCAGTCTGTCCGGGACTCAGAACTATGGCTACACCTTC,TRBJ1-2,TRBV27,many,15,-
CSVKGPSYGYTF,TGCAGCGTCAAAGGACCGAGCTATGGCTACACCTTC,TRBJ1-2,TRBV29-1,-,12,-
CASSLALGDGYTF,TGCGCCAGCAGCTTGGCACTAGGTGATGGCTACACCTTC,TRBJ1-2,TRBV5-1,many,13,-
CASSLMGQESYTF,TGTGCCAGCAGTTTAATGGGTCAGGAGAGCTACACCTTC,TRBJ1-2,TRBV12-3/TRBV12-4,many,13,-
CASSLEGSNSPLHF,TGCGCCAGCAGCTTGGAAGGGTCCAATTCACCCCTCCACTTT,TRBJ1-6,TRBV5-1,few,14,-
CATSSHLGLAGGATGELFF,TGTGCCACCAGCAGTCACCTGGGACTAGCGGGAGGTGCCACCGGGGAGCTGTTTTTT,TRBJ2-2,TRBV15,-,19,TRBD2
CASSFLTGTGPNYEVGYTF,TGTGCCAGCAGCTTTTTAACCGGGACAGGGCCCAACTATGAGGTTGGCTACACCTTC,TRBJ1-2,TRBV7-9,-,19,TRBD1
CASSQGITGINQPQHF,TGCGCCAGCAGCCAAGGCATTACAGGGATCAATCAGCCCCAGCATTTT,TRBJ1-5,TRBV4-1,-,16,-
CASSAGQINYGYTF,TGTGCCAGTAGTGCGGGACAGATTAACTATGGCTACACCTTC,TRBJ1-2,TRBV19,few,14,TRBD1
CSIVDTPGQPQHF,TGCAGCATTGTGGACACCCCAGGTCAGCCCCAGCATTTT,TRBJ1-5,TRBV29-1,-,13,-
CASSYSKDGWDTEAFF,TGTGCCAGCAGTTACTCTAAGGACGGTTGGGACACTGAAGCTTTCTTT,TRBJ1-1,TRBV6-5,few,16,-
CSVALVQETQYF,TGCAGCGTTGCCCTCGTGCAAGAGACCCAGTACTTC,TRBJ2-5,TRBV29-1,-,12,-
CASSQEGTGYYEQYF,TGTGCCAGCAGCCAAGAGGGGACAGGATACTACGAGCAGTACTTC,TRBJ2-7,TRBV3-1,-,15,TRBD1
CASSLGGTARYEQYF,TGTGCCAGCAGCTTGGGGGGAACCGCCCGTTACGAGCAGTACTTC,TRBJ2-7,TRBV9,few,15,-
CASSFNPPGLNVITF,TGTGCCAGCAGTTTTAACCCCCCTGGACTCAATGTTATCACCTTC,TRBJ1-2,TRBV27,many,15,-
CASSLVLGARSYNSPLHF,TGTGCCAGCAGTTTAGTTCTCGGGGCACGCTCCTATAATTCACCCCTCCACTTT,TRBJ1-6,TRBV12-3/TRBV12-4,many,18,-
CASSVRDGWTEAFF,TGTGCCAGCAGCGTCAGGGACGGATGGACTGAAGCTTTCTTT,TRBJ1-1,TRBV9,-,14,-
CASSQSTGPYGYTF,TGCGCCAGCAGCCAGAGTACAGGGCCCTATGGCTACACCTTC,TRBJ1-2,TRBV5-1,-,14,-
CASSSRTGVAGELFF,TGCGCCAGCAGCTCCCGGACAGGGGTGGCCGGGGAGCTGTTTTTT,TRBJ2-2,TRBV5-1,-,15,TRBD1
CAWEATEAFF,TGTGCCTGGGAGGCCACTGAAGCTTTCTTT,TRBJ1-1,TRBV30,few,10,-
CASSSGFDTFYEQYF,TGTGCCAGCAGCTCAGGTTTCGACACGTTCTACGAGCAGTACTTC,TRBJ2-7,TRBV9,few,15,-
CSVGSVNTEAFF,TGCAGCGTTGGCTCGGTTAACACTGAAGCTTTCTTT,TRBJ1-1,TRBV29-1,-,12,-
CASSGSGSYEQYF,TGTGCCAGCAGTGGAAGCGGCTCCTACGAGCAGTACTTC,TRBJ2-7,TRBV10-3,-,13,-
CASSLPPYRRISPSIF,-,TRBJ1-5,TRBV28,-,16,-
CASSSPSLASSYEQYF,TGTGCCAGCAGTTCCCCCTCCCTAGCGTCGTCCTACGAGCAGTACTTC,TRBJ2-7,TRBV27,few,16,-
CSVEKRMWPEAFF,TGCAGCGTTGAAAAAAGGATGTGGCCTGAAGCTTTCTTT,TRBJ1-1,TRBV29-1,-,13,-
CASSQRGNQPQHF,TGTGCCAGCAGCCAGCGGGGCAATCAGCCCCAGCATTTT,TRBJ1-5,TRBV2,many,13,-
CASSPRPGVGPTNEKLFF,TGTGCCAGCTCCCCTCGCCCCGGTGTGGGGCCAACTAATGAAAAACTGTTTTTT,TRBJ1-4,TRBV18,-,18,-
CASSLSSGGLLLMNTEAFF,TGTGCCAGCAGCTTGAGTTCGGGGGGGCTCCTCCTAATGAACACTGAAGCTTTCTTT,TRBJ1-1,TRBV11-2,-,19,-
CASSYSDARGYSPLHF,TGTGCCAGCAGTTACTCGGACGCGAGGGGCTATTCACCCCTCCACTTT,TRBJ1-6,TRBV6-5,-,16,-
CASSTDRAETQYF,TGCGCCAGCAGCACCGACAGGGCCGAGACCCAGTACTTC,TRBJ2-5,TRBV5-1,few,13,TRBD1
CASSQGDREDF,TGTGCCAGCAGCCAAGGGGACCGAGAGGATTTT,TRBJ1-3,TRBV3-1,-,11,-
CASGGRGQSQPQHF,TGTGCCAGCGGGGGACGGGGTCAGAGTCAGCCCCAGCATTTT,TRBJ1-5,TRBV2,-,14,-
CASNFRQQRNYGYTF,TGTGCCAGCAACTTCAGACAGCAACGAAACTATGGCTACACCTTC,TRBJ1-2,TRBV6-1,-,15,-
CASSYPTGAGNTEAFF,TGTGCCAGCAGTTACCCTACAGGGGCAGGGAACACTGAAGCTTTCTTT,TRBJ1-1,TRBV6-9,-,16,TRBD1
CSASRRIQRVYGYTF,TGCAGTGCCAGTCGAAGAATCCAGCGGGTCTATGGCTACACCTTC,TRBJ1-2,TRBV20-1,-,15,-
CASMISGDEKLFF,TGTGCCAGCATGATTAGCGGGGACGAAAAACTGTTTTTT,TRBJ1-4,TRBV12-3/TRBV12-4,many,13,-
CASSPGHRNYGYTF,TGCGCCAGCAGCCCGGGACACCGAAACTATGGCTACACCTTC,TRBJ1-2,TRBV5-1,many,14,-
CASSESSGRGAKNIQYF,TGTGCCAGCAGTGAATCGAGCGGGAGAGGGGCCAAAAACATTCAGTACTTC,TRBJ2-4,TRBV2,many,17,TRBD2
CAWSAPDPREGYTF,TGTGCCTGGAGTGCCCCGGACCCCCGAGAGGGCTACACCTTC,TRBJ1-2,TRBV30,-,14,-